This is a list of T cell receptor beta chains from one sample in a study of spatial heterogeneity in lung cancer. One entry per CDR3 protein results from TCRdb running MiXCR on the 5' RACE reads. The sample consists of 20,000 or so distinct CDR3 sequences, roughly 6.5% of them appearing once. The sequencing here drew on lung tumor tissue, taken at surgery. The receptors come from a female donor with early-stage non-small cell lung cancer. Each CDR3 is given with its conserved first and last residue. A D gene is named only where the DNA matches it firmly. The size field is filled for only some rows; it gives once, few, many or a size class.

CDR3 protein	CDR3 DNA	D gene	V gene	J gene	clone size
CATRSWVETEAFF	TGTGCCACGAGGAGTTGGGTCGAAACTGAAGCTTTCTTT	-	TRBV7-9	TRBJ1-1	many
CAIGTETSIETQYF	TGTGCCATCGGAACGGAGACTAGCATTGAGACCCAGTACTTC	TRBD2	TRBV10-3	TRBJ2-5	-
CASSLAWRTASYEQYF	TGTGCCAGCAGCTTAGCTTGGAGGACAGCTTCCTACGAGCAGTACTTC	-	TRBV7-8	TRBJ2-7	many
CASSSQYTSDTEAFF	TGTGCCAGCAGCTCCCAATACACCAGCGACACTGAAGCTTTCTTT	-	TRBV7-2	TRBJ1-1	many
CASMVAGVNYEQYF	TGTGCCAGCATGGTGGCGGGAGTGAACTACGAGCAGTACTTC	TRBD2	TRBV6-2/TRBV6-3	TRBJ2-7	few
CASSQGNREGETQYF	TGTGCCAGCAGCCAAGGGAACAGGGAGGGAGAGACCCAGTACTTC	-	TRBV4-2	TRBJ2-5	few
CASSQRTGNNQPQHF	TGCGCCAGCAGCCAACGCACAGGGAACAATCAGCCCCAGCATTTT	-	TRBV4-1	TRBJ1-5	many
CASSLARHTEAFF	TGTGCCAGCAGCTTAGCTCGCCATACTGAAGCTTTCTTT	-	TRBV7-2	TRBJ1-1	few
CASSLRDTKNIQYF	TGTGCCAGCAGTCTCCGGGACACCAAAAACATTCAGTACTTC	-	TRBV28	TRBJ2-4	many
CSGLGTGDNEQFF	TGCAGCGGTCTCGGGACTGGTGACAATGAGCAGTTCTTC	-	TRBV29-1	TRBJ2-1	many
CASSRTGELFF	TGTGCCAGCAGTCGTACCGGGGAGCTGTTTTTT	-	TRBV12-3/TRBV12-4	TRBJ2-2	many
CASSEMGGWENTEAFF	TGTGCCAGCAGTGAAATGGGGGGTTGGGAGAACACTGAAGCTTTCTTT	-	TRBV6-1	TRBJ1-1	medium-sized
CASSYLSSGNTIYF	TGTGCCAGCAGTTACTTGAGCTCTGGAAACACCATATATTTT	-	TRBV6-5	TRBJ1-3	many
CASRPGNYGYTF	TGTGCCAGCAGGCCCGGGAACTATGGCTACACCTTC	-	TRBV5-4	TRBJ1-2	many
CGARDGGNTEAFF	TGCGGTGCTAGAGATGGCGGGAACACTGAAGCTTTCTTT	-	TRBV20-1	TRBJ1-1	-
CASSWGGQSNTGELFF	TGTGCCAGCAGCTGGGGCGGACAGAGTAACACCGGGGAGCTGTTTTTT	-	TRBV7-2	TRBJ2-2	many
CSASQGTSNQPQHF	TGCAGTGCTAGCCAGGGGACAAGCAATCAGCCCCAGCATTTT	-	TRBV20-1	TRBJ1-5	few
CASSSKDGNTEAFF	TGCGCCAGCAGCTCGAAGGACGGGAACACTGAAGCTTTCTTT	-	TRBV4-1	TRBJ1-1	large
CASSPGTSSSYEQYF	TGTGCCAGCAGCCCCGGGACTTCAAGCTCCTACGAGCAGTACTTC	-	TRBV7-6	TRBJ2-7	medium-sized
CASSLARETGELFF	TGTGCCAGCAGCTTAGCGCGAGAAACCGGGGAGCTGTTTTTT	-	TRBV7-2	TRBJ2-2	-
CASSLNRGGYGYTF	TGCGCCAGCAGCTTAAACAGGGGTGGCTATGGCTACACCTTC	TRBD1	TRBV5-1	TRBJ1-2	many
CAISERASQETQYF	TGTGCCATCAGTGAGAGGGCCTCACAAGAGACCCAGTACTTC	-	TRBV10-3	TRBJ2-5	few
CASRPKYRASGRKYNEQFF	TGTGCCAGTAGACCCAAATACAGAGCGAGCGGGAGGAAATACAATGAGCAGTTCTTC	TRBD2	TRBV19	TRBJ2-1	many
CASSLTTELGEQFF	TGTGCCAGCAGCTTGACTACGGAGCTGGGTGAGCAGTTCTTC	-	TRBV5-5	TRBJ2-1	few
CASSPRVASPLHF	TGTGCCAGCAGCCCCCGGGTAGCCTCACCCCTCCACTTT	-	TRBV7-8	TRBJ1-6	medium-sized
CSGGWTGELFF	TGCAGCGGAGGCTGGACCGGGGAGCTGTTTTTT	-	TRBV29-1	TRBJ2-2	-
CASRPTSGSFDEQFF	TGTGCCAGCAGGCCTACTAGCGGGAGTTTCGATGAGCAGTTCTTC	TRBD2	TRBV6-2/TRBV6-3	TRBJ2-1	many